This TCR beta chain was sequenced during a study of T cells in Graves' hyperthyroidism and ophthalmopathy (dated by TCRdb to the late 2010s). For the study in its entirety: Peripheral blood was collected at initial diagnosis, before any treatment. In addition, the study compared T-cell repertoires in thyroid tissue and in blood from roughly 6 Graves' hyperthyroidism patients. TCR Vbeta CDR3 sequencing of 135 peripheral blood samples (around 45 ophthalmopathy, 75 hyperthyroidism and approximately 17 progressor patients) is reported in the paper. After blood sampling, hyperthyroidism patients were treated with methimazole at a starting dose of 30 mg daily, and ophthalmopathy patients were treated with high-dose intravenous methylprednisolone. To identify distinguishing TCR V-J signatures, a discovery cohort of about 100 patients was used, comprising 40 to 45 with Graves' ophthalmopathy and some 60 with stable Graves' hyperthyroidism. Prospective prediction of ophthalmopathy was tested in an independent validation cohort consisting of under 20 hyperthyroidism patients and some 17 patients who later progressed to ophthalmopathy. The approximately 98 discovery patients were randomly divided into training and test sets at a 7:3 ratio. Results the study describes overall, beyond this receptor: Blood samples also contained most of the expanded thyroid clonotypes (frequency above 0.001), which suggests that blood repertoires may reflect thyroid immune responses. A model built on a 13 V-J signature distinguished ophthalmopathy from stable hyperthyroidism, reaching roughly 88% sensitivity and around 81% specificity in cross-validation and 80%/75% in testing. In validation, progression to ophthalmopathy was predicted by the model with 70.59% sensitivity and approximately 78% specificity, a median of about 6.8 months before onset. No statistical method was used to fix the sample size in advance, and group allocation was not hidden from the investigators.

The TCR beta CDR3 regions were amplified from RNA transcripts. The TCR CDR3 was subjected to a first round of RT-PCR using the HTBI primer set and the Qiagen OneStep RT-PCR kit. Libraries were constructed in a second round of multiplex PCR, after which size selection and purification were performed. The libraries were sequenced on an Illumina HiSeq2000 using paired-end 100 bp reads. The authors' pipeline ran thus. Raw data were processed with SOAPnuke, discarding reads with adapters, uncalled bases, mean Phred below 15, or no exact constant-primer or identifier match. High-quality paired reads were merged using COPE v1.2.5, and each unique nucleotide sequence was defined as a clonotype. Clonotypes were aligned to IMGT TRBV, TRBD and TRBJ reference segments using MiTCR v1.1. Only V-J combinations with frequency above 0.0001, covering 99.2% of repertoires, were analysed. A TCS score was defined as the ratio between F50 (clonal expansion) and ExV (chaos), using BLOSUM62-based TCRdist between CDR3 peptides within each V-J. Welch's t-statistics and random forest reduced fewer than 550 V-J features to about 12, which were used in a naive Bayes classifier (R e1071). TCRdb took the public reads, trimmed them with fastp at Q25, ran MiXCR for clone calling and kept in-frame beta chains. Rows with a matching CDR3 protein are joined into one entry that keeps the most common DNA and genes. TCRdb's processing, not the study's, gives the V and J calls here. For this sample there are fewer than 500,000 distinct CDR3 sequences; approximately 15% appear just once. The ten largest clones represent about 18% of the sample.

This clonotype was seen many times. The antigen this receptor binds is unknown. No much larger clonotype is one base removed from it; base qualities were not supplied. Moderately to severely active disease, a Clinical Activity Score of at least 3, a NOSPECS grade of at least 4, and a duration under 3 months were present in ophthalmopathy patients. Patients with uncontrolled infections, other autoimmune diseases, pregnancy or lactation were excluded. Diagnoses were based on clinical symptoms, serum thyroxine and TRAb, thyroid ultrasound and orbital computed tomography. PBMCs were isolated from 8 to 10 ml of fresh peripheral blood by Ficoll-Paque density gradient centrifugation. Total RNA was extracted using Trizol reagent, and RNA quality was assessed on an Agilent 2100 Bioanalyzer. The CDR3, from cysteine to phenylalanine, totals 15 residues. Only the CDR3 DNA stays, 45 bases, in frame from base 1. Here V drops 6 bases and J drops 6 bases, and the junction holds 7 bases not matched to any gene. The germline V gene (reference sequence) supplies CDR1 SEHNR and CDR2 FQNEAQ.

Sample: blood. The origin of this receptor is a woman aged 25-40 years with Graves' ophthalmopathy. This chain is built from TRBV7-9 and TRBJ2-2; 10 junctional bases match TRBD2. The CDR3 region: CASRQPGLASGELFF. The nucleotide sequence reads TGTGCCAGCAGACAACCGGGACTAGCGTCCGGGGAGCTGTTTTTT.